This paragraph reports one T cell receptor (beta chain). Its antigen is as yet unknown. The entry originates in a study of OX40 agonist ivuxolimab in advanced cancers. The study's findings and limits: Dosing at 0.1 to 3.0 mg/kg was accompanied by clonal expansion of CD4+ and CD8+ blood T cells by week 6. The 0.1-3.0 mg/kg partial responders had among the lowest clonal expansion.

CDR3 size: 13 residues. Sequencing was performed with immunoSEQ multiplex PCR; in TCRdb, only in-frame clones are kept and a portion is missing. The repertoire holds 77,000 or so clones, 90% seen once, with around 0.35% in the top ten. Source: CD4+ or CD8+ T cells sorted from blood, taken in a trial of the OX40 agonist ivuxolimab. This TCR was recovered from an adult with an advanced solid tumor such as melanoma, head and neck, liver or kidney cancer. The J gene is TRBJ1-5, the V gene TRBV21-1. TRBV21-1 is assigned pseudogene status. In DNA form, the CDR3 reads TGTGCCAGCAGCAAAGTAGGGAGTCAGCCCCAGCATTTT. This codes for CASSKVGSQPQHF.